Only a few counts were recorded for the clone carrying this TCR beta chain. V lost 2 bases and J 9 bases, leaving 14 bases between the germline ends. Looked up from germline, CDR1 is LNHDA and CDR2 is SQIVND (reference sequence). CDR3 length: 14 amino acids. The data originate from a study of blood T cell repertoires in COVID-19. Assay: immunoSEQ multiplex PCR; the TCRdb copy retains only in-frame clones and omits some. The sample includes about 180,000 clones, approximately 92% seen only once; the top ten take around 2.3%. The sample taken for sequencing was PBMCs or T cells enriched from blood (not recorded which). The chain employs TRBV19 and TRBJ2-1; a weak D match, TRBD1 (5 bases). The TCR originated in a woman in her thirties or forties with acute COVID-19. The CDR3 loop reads CASSIMGRVGEQFF. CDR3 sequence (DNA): TGTGCCAGTAGTATAATGGGCAGGGTAGGTGAGCAGTTCTTC.